Listed here are 15 T cell receptor beta chains from one sample, sequenced in a study of CD8 T cells in ankylosing spondylitis. TCRdb redid the calling of the 5' RACE reads with MiXCR, one entry per CDR3 protein. The sample lists 31,000 or so distinct CDR3 sequences, 30% occurring once. The sequencing input was synovial fluid, either unsorted or a sorted T cell fraction (not recorded which). Receptors originate from a male donor with ankylosing spondylitis.

In its sample, this clonotype was seen a few times. The chain is built from TRBV7-9 and TRBJ1-4; a possible D gene is TRBD1 (5 bases). CDR1 and CDR2 (germline): SEHNR, FQNEAQ (reference sequence). V was trimmed by 5 bases and J by 6 bases, leaving 10 bases between them. CDR3 length equals 13 residues. This CDR3 is CASSRGVDEKLFF. CDR3 nucleotide sequence: TGTGCCAGCAGCAGAGGGGTAGATGAAAAACTGTTTTTT.

The chain combines TRBV20-1 with TRBJ2-1; D is perhaps TRBD2 (5 bases). Germline CDR1 is DFQATT and CDR2 is SNEGSKA (reference sequence). The CDR3 length is 16 residues. The V and J ends lost 0 bases and 3 bases respectively, with 15 bases between them. The CDR3 sequence: CSARDLREGNYNEQFF. DNA for the CDR3: TGCAGTGCTAGAGATCTTCGAGAGGGAAACTACAATGAGCAGTTCTTC.

The gene calls are TRBV12-3 or TRBV12-4 and TRBJ2-1; 10 bases fit TRBD2. The CDR3 runs to 16 residues. Trimming at V came to 1 base and at J to 5 bases, leaving 5 bases not matched to a gene. This chain's CDR3 is CASSLDTSGAHNEQFF. The DNA for the CDR3 is TGTGCCAGCAGTTTAGATACTAGCGGGGCTCACAATGAGCAGTTCTTC.

V gene TRBV7-9 combines with J gene TRBJ1-1; tentatively, D is TRBD1 (5 bases). The germline CDR1 and CDR2 sequences are SEHNR and FQNEAQ (reference sequence). The CDR3 is 14 amino acids. The V gene lost 4 bases and the J gene lost 1 base, with 10 bases spanning the gap. CDR3 in amino acids: CASSYLGTNTEAFF. Here the CDR3 DNA reads TGTGCCAGCAGCTACTTAGGGACGAACACTGAAGCTTTCTTT.

This clonotype has just a few counts. The chain joins TRBV12-3 or TRBV12-4 to TRBJ2-2, with TRBD2 identical over 9 bases. This CDR3 region has 18 residues. Unmatched junction bases numbered 14, after V lost 5 bases and J lost 4 bases. Here the CDR3 reads CASSPALHSGRITGELFF. The CDR3 DNA reads as TGTGCCAGCAGTCCGGCCCTGCATAGCGGGAGAATCACCGGGGAGCTGTTTTTT.

The chain links TRBV12-3 or TRBV12-4 to TRBJ1-5, with a possible D match to TRBD1 (5 bases). The CDR3 spans 14 residues. V lost 5 bases to trimming and J lost 10 bases, with 18 bases between them. The CDR3 region has the DNA TGTGCCAGCAGTCCTTCAGGGACCTCTCATCCCCAGCATTTT. Protein sequence: CASSPSGTSHPQHF.

This clonotype was recorded a few times. The chain has TRBV10-2 and TRBJ2-4; 15 bases align to TRBD2. The ends lost 8 bases at V and 1 base at J; junction bases unmatched: 6. The CDR3 is made up of 17 amino acids. CDR1 and CDR2 (germline): WSHSY, SAAADI. CDR3 residues: CASGTGTSGRAKNIQYF. CDR3 bases: TGCGCCAGCGGAACCGGGACTAGCGGGAGGGCCAAAAACATTCAGTACTTC.

The chain carries TRBV27 and TRBJ2-1, with 7 nucleotides matching TRBD2. Trimming cost V 0 bases and J 3 bases; bases outside gene matches: 5. Germline values: CDR1 MNHEY, CDR2 SMNVEV (reference sequence). This CDR3 has 16 amino acids. The CDR3 region has the DNA TGTGCCAGCAGTTTATCGTCTAGCGGCCTCTACAATGAGCAGTTCTTC. It yields the protein CASSLSSSGLYNEQFF.

The rearrangement uses TRBV5-4 and TRBJ2-7; 11 bases are shared with TRBD1. Germline CDR1 SGHNT, CDR2 YYREEE (reference sequence). The CDR3 spans 13 residues. Unmatched junction bases numbered 6, after V lost 3 bases and J lost 10 bases. In DNA form, the CDR3 reads TGTGCCAGCAGCTCCGGGACAGGGGGAACCCAGTACGTC. Translated: CASSSGTGGTQYV.

This clonotype was detected a few times. This chain links TRBV6-6 with TRBJ1-1; D remains ambiguous. The CDR3 runs to 10 residues. The V end was cut by 6 bases, the J end by 5 bases, with 4 bases between. Germline V gene lookup returns CDR1 MNHNY and CDR2 SVGAGI (reference sequence). Written as DNA, the CDR3 is TGTGCCAGCAGGGGGACTGAAGCTTTCTTT. Its protein is CASRGTEAFF.

This chain uses TRBV4-2 with TRBJ2-3; D ambiguous. CDR3 length: 14 amino acids. From germline, CDR1 is LGHNA and CDR2 YNFKEQ. Between the trimmed V and J ends, which lost 1 base and 0 bases, there was a span of 5 bases. The CDR3: CASSQAASTDTQYF. The CDR3 coding sequence is TGTGCCAGCAGCCAAGCGGCCAGCACAGATACGCAGTATTTT.

V gene TRBV7-9 combines with J gene TRBJ2-5; possibly TRBD1 or TRBD2 for D (5 bases each). Germline values: CDR1 SEHNR, CDR2 FQNEAQ (reference sequence). The V end lost 2 bases, the J end lost 5 bases, and 9 bases lay between the germline ends. This CDR3 region has 13 residues. The CDR3 bases are TGTGCCAGCAGCTTACCTGAGGGGGAGACCCAGTACTTC. This encodes CASSLPEGETQYF.

This clonotype has at least ten counts. The chain is built from TRBV23-1 and TRBJ1-1, with a weak D call TRBD1 (5 bases). TRBV23-1 is reported as an ORF; its role is uncertain. The CDR3 extends over 14 amino acids. Trimming left V 2 bases short and J 4 bases short, with 11 bases between. The CDR3 DNA follows: TGCGCCAGCAGTCAAGGAACGGGGGGCACTGAAGCTTTCTTT. The encoded protein is CASSQGTGGTEAFF.

The rearrangement links TRBV6-2 or TRBV6-3 to TRBJ2-7; tentatively, D is TRBD1 (5 bases). The CDR3 runs to 15 residues. Per germline, CDR1 MNHEY and CDR2 SVGEGT. The V gene lost 2 bases and the J gene lost 1 base, with 12 bases spanning the gap. CDR3 nucleotides: TGTGCCAGCAGTTACGGGCAGGGATCATCCTACGAGCAGTACGTC. Translation gives CASSYGQGSSYEQYV.

Only a few counts were recorded for this clonotype. The chain carries TRBV7-8 and TRBJ2-4; D is possibly TRBD1 (6 bases). The CDR3 loop spans 16 amino acids. Germline lookup yields CDR1 SGHVS and CDR2 FQNEAQ. V lost 5 bases and J lost 6, with 20 bases in between. The CDR3 spells CASSPTGILGGNIQYF. CDR3 bases: TGTGCCAGCAGCCCAACAGGGATCTTAGGGGGAAACATTCAGTACTTC.